This T cell receptor (beta chain) was found in a study of T cell responses to AZD1222 COVID-19 vaccine (dated by TCRdb to the early 2020s). Some background on the complete study: TCR sequencing was performed for roughly 250 trial participants, of whom about 200 were given two doses of AZD1222 and around 25 were given two doses of MenACWY control vaccine. Trial participants were enrolled by age into 18-55, 56-69 and 70-plus year subgroups, with around 140, 26 and 57 TCR-sequenced participants respectively. General study outcomes and caveats: In the small 56-69-year group, the increase in depth fell short of significance, most likely because of low power. Conclusions about previously exposed vaccinees were limited because only six or seven AZD1222 recipients were SARS-CoV-2 seropositive at baseline. CD4 TCRs associated with the vaccine covered the entire spike protein, and the dominant responses were in regions 160-218 and 743-854. No day 14 peak-response samples were available, so repertoires were characterized only after the peak T cell response. Participants were mostly white British, with more females than males. The authors suggested clonal diversity may have been underestimated. A significant rise in spike-specific TCR breadth and depth was observed after two AZD1222 doses relative to day 0 and relative to MenACWY recipients. Nearly half of unique spike-specific TCRs reportedly recognized epitopes outside regions mutated in the B.1.351 and B.1.1.7 variants.

Read against the paper, the sample's time point label means: about 28 days (+/-7) after the second vaccine dose. AZD1222 recipients with second doses at about 4 weeks or about 12 weeks were pooled, because spike-specific TCR depth and breadth did not differ between schedules. Vaccinee samples came from UK trials COV001 and COV002, including a single-blind randomized controlled phase 2/3 trial of AZD1222 (ChAdOx1 nCoV-19) in healthy adults. For TCRbeta chain sequencing, PBMC samples from trial participants were taken at day 0 and at day 28 after the second dose. Of note for this clone: It has no known antigen specificity. Per-base quality was not reported, and no clone a single base away is much larger than it.

The CDR3 regions of human TCRbeta chains were analyzed by immunosequencing. Regarding the original processing steps: Repertoire TCRs were matched against a reference library of SARS-CoV-2-specific TCRs generated with the MIRA antigen-specificity platform. Breadth was defined as the fraction of unique TCRs that were SARS-CoV-2-associated, and depth was defined as the fraction of total T cells that were SARS-CoV-2-associated. Using the MIRA data, each spike-specific TCR was mapped to the spike region that the TCR reacts to and placed in a CD4 or CD8 class. Log10-transformed breadth and depth values were compared by one-way ANOVA with Sidak's multiple comparisons tests. Imported from immuneACCESS, the table was reduced by TCRdb to in-frame sequences with V and J called. These copies leave out some clones; in studies compared against another copy, an unresolved V gene accounts for under half, and the cause of the remainder is not known. The V and J calls and the clone size are those of that table, but D and trimming were determined from the DNA. A total of about 160,000 clones appear in this sample, roughly 90% of them only once. The ten most abundant clones make up more than 3% of the sample.

The receptor was isolated from an adult who received the AZD1222 COVID-19 vaccine. This specimen consisted of peripheral blood, obtained 28 days after the second AZD1222 dose.

CDR3 sequence: CASSLGVGAYSGNTIYF. In nucleotide form, the sequence is TGTGCCAGCAGCTTAGGGGTAGGGGCCTACTCTGGAAACACCATATATTTT. The chain was built from TRBV13 and TRBJ1-3; a tentative D call is TRBD1 (5 bases match). V and J lose 0 bases and 0 bases, and a span of 12 bases separates them. Measured from the cysteine to the phenylalanine, the CDR3 is 17 residues long. Kept here is only the CDR3 DNA, which spans 51 bases and is read in frame from base 1. The germline V gene (reference sequence) specifies PRHDT as CDR1 and FYEKMQ as CDR2.